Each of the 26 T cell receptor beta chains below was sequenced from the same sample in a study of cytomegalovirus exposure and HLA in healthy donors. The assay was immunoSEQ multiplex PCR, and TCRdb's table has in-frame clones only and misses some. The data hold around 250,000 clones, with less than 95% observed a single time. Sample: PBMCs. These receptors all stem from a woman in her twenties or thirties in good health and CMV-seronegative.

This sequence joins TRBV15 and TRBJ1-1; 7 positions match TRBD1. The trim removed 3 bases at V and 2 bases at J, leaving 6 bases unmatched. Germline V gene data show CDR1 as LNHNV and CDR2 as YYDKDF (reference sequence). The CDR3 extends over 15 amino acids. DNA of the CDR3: TGTGCCACCAGCAGGACCGACAGGGAAAACACTGAAGCTTTCTTT. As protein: CATSRTDRENTEAFF.

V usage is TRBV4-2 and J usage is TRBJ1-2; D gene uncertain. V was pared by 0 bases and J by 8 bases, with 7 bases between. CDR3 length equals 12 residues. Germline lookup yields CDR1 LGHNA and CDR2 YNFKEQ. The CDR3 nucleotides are TGTGCCAGCAGCCAAGAGGAGGGCGGCTACACCTTC. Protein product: CASSQEEGGYTF.

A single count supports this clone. In DNA form, the CDR3 reads TGTGCCTGGAGTGTACGGGCAGAAGAGACCCAGTACTTC. It encodes CAWSVRAEETQYF. This chain connects TRBV30 to TRBJ2-5; D is unclear. With 0 bases removed from V and 3 bases from J, the gap between germline ends came to 8 bases. Per the germline V gene, CDR1 is GTSNPN and CDR2 is SVGIG (reference sequence). The CDR3 runs to 13 residues.

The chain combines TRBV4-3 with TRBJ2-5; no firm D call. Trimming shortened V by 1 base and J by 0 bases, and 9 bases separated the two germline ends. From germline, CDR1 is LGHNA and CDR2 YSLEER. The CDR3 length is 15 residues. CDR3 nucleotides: TGCGCCAGCAGCCAAGGGAGTGGGTACCAAGAGACCCAGTACTTC. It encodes CASSQGSGYQETQYF.

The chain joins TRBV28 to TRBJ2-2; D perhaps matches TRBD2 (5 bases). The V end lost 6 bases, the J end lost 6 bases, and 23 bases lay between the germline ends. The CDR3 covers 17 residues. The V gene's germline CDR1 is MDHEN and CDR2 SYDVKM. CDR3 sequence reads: CASSPMKRAKMAGELFF. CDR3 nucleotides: TGTGCCAGCAGCCCTATGAAGAGGGCCAAAATGGCCGGGGAGCTGTTTTTT.

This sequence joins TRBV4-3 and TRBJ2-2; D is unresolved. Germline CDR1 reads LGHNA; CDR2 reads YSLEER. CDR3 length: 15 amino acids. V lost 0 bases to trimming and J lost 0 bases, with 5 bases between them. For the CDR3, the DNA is TGCGCCAGCAGCCAAGACAGATCGAACACCGGGGAGCTGTTTTTT. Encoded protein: CASSQDRSNTGELFF.

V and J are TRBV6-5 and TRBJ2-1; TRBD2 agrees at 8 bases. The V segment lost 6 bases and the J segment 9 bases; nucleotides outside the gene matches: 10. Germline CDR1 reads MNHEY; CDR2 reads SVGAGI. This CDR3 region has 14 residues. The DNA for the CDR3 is TGTGCCAGCAGATCGGGACTAGTTTCGGTTGAGCAGTTCTTC. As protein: CASRSGLVSVEQFF.

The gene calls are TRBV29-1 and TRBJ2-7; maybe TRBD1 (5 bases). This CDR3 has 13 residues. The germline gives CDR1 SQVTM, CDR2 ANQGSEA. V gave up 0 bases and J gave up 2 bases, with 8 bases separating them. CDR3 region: CSVEDGATYEQYF. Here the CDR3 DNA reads TGCAGCGTTGAAGATGGGGCCACCTACGAGCAGTACTTC.

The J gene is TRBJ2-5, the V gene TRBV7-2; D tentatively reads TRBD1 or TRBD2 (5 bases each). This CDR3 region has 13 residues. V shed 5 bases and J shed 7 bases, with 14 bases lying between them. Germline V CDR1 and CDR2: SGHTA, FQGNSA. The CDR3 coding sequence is TGTGCCAGCAGCATGACCCGTGGGGGGACCCAGTACTTC. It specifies CASSMTRGGTQYF.

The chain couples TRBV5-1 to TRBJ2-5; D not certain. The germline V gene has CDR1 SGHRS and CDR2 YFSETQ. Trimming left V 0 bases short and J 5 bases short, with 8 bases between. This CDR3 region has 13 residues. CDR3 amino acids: CASSLGFGETQYF. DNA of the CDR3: TGCGCCAGCAGCTTGGGGTTTGGGGAGACCCAGTACTTC.

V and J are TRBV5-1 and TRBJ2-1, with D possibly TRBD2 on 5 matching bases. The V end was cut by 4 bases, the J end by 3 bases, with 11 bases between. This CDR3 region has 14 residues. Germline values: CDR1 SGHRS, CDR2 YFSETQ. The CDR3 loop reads CASSLPGLYNEQFF. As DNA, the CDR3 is TGCGCCAGCAGCCTACCCGGACTCTACAATGAGCAGTTCTTC.

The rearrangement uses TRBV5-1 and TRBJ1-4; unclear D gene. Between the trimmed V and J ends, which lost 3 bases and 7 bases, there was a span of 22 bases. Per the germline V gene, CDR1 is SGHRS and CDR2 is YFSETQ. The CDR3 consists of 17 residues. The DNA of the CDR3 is TGCGCCAGCAGCTCGTCCGGGAGTCCCGTCGTGGGTGAAAAACTGTTTTTT. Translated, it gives CASSSSGSPVVGEKLFF.

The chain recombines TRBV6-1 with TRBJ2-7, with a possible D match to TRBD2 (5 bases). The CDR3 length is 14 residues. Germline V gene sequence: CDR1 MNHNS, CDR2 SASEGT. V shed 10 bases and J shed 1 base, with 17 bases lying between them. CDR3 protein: CATMPDFTSYEQYF. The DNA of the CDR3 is TGTGCCACCATGCCGGACTTTACTTCCTACGAGCAGTACTTC.

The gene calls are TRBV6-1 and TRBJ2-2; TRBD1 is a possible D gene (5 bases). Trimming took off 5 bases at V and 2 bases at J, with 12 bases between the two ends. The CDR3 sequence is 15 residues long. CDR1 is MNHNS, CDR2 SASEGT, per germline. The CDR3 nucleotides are TGTGCCAGCAGTACCATGGGGCCTAACACCGGGGAGCTGTTTTTT. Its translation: CASSTMGPNTGELFF.

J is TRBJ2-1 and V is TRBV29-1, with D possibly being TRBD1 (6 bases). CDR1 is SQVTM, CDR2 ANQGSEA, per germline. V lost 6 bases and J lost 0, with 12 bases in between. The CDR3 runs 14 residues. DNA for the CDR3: TGCAGCGTCTGGGACAAGAGCTCCTACAATGAGCAGTTCTTC. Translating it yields CSVWDKSSYNEQFF.

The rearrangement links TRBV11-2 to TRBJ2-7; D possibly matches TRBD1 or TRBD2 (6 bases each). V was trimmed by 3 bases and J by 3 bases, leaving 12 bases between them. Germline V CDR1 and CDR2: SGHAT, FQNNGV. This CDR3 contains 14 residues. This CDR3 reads CASSLEGGYYEQYF. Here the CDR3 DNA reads TGTGCCAGCAGCTTGGAGGGGGGATACTACGAGCAGTACTTC.

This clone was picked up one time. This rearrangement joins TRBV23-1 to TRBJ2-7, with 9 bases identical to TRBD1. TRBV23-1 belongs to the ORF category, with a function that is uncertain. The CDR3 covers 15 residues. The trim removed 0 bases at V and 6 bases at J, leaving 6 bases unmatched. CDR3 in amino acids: CASSQSWTGDFEQYF. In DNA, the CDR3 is TGCGCCAGCAGTCAATCTTGGACAGGGGATTTCGAGCAGTACTTC.

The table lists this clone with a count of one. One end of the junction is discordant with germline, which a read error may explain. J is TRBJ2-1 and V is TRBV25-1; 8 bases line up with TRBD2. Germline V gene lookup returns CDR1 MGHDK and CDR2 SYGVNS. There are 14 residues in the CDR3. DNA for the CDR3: TGTGCCAGCAGTCGCAGCGGGAGTTACACTGAGCAGTTCTTC. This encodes CASSRSGSYTEQFF.

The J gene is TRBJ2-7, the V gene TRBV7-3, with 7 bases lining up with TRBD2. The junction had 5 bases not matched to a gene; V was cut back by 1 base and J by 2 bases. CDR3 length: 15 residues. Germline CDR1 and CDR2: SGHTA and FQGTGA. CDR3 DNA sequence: TGTGCCAGCAGCTTAAATAGCGGGTCAACCTACGAGCAGTACTTC. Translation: CASSLNSGSTYEQYF.

CDR3 amino acids: CASSLAPLGTSGTYEQYF. The CDR3 DNA follows: TGTGCCAGCAGCTTAGCCCCCCTGGGGACTAGCGGTACCTACGAGCAGTACTTC. This sequence joins TRBV11-2 and TRBJ2-7, with 11 bases aligning to TRBD2. J lost 2 bases, V lost 1 base, and 10 bases had no gene match. There are 18 residues in the CDR3. Germline CDR1 SGHAT, CDR2 FQNNGV.

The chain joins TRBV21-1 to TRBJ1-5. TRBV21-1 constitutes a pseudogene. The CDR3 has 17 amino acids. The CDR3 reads CASSKAPTWGSNQPQHF. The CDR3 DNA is TGTGCCAGCAGCAAAGCACCCACGTGGGGGAGCAATCAGCCCCAGCATTTT.

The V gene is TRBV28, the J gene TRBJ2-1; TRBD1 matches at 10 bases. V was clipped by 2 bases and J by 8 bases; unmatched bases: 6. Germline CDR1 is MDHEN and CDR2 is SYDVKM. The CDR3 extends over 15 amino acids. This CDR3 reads CASSLVGTGDDEQFF. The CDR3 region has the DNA TGTGCCAGCAGTTTAGTGGGGACAGGGGACGATGAGCAGTTCTTC.

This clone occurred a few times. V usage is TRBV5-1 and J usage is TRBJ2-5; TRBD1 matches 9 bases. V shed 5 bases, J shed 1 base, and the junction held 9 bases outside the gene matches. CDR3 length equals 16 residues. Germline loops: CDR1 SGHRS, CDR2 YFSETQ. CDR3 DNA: TGCGCCAGCAGGGCGGGTCCGGGACAGGGCCAAGAGACCCAGTACTTC. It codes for CASRAGPGQGQETQYF.

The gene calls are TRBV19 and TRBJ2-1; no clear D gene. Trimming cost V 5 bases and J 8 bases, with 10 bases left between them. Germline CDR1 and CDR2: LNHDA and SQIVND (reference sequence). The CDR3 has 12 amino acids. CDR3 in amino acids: CASSPLPDEQFF. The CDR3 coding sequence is TGTGCCAGTAGTCCCCTACCGGATGAGCAGTTCTTC.

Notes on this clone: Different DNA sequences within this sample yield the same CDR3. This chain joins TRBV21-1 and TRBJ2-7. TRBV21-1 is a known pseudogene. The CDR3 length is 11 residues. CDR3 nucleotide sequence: TGTGCCAGCAGCAAAGGTTACGAGCAGTACTTC. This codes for CASSKGYEQYF.

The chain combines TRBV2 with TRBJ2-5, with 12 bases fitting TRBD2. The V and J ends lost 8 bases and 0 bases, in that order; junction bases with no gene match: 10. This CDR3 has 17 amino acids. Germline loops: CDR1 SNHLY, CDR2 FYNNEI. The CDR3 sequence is CASGGAGLAGNQETQYF. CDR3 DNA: TGTGCCAGCGGTGGGGCTGGACTAGCGGGGAACCAAGAGACCCAGTACTTC.